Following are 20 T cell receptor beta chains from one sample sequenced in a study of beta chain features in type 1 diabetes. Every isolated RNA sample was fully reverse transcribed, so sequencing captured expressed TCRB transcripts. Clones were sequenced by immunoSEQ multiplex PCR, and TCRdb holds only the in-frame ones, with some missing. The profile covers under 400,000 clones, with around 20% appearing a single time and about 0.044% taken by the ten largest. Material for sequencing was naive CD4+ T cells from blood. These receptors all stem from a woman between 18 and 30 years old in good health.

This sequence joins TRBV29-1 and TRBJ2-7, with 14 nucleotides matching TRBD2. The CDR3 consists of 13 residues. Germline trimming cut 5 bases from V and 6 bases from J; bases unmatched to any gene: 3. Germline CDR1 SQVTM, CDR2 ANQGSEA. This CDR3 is CSVHGLAGGEQYF. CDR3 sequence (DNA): TGCAGCGTTCATGGACTAGCGGGAGGCGAGCAGTACTTC.

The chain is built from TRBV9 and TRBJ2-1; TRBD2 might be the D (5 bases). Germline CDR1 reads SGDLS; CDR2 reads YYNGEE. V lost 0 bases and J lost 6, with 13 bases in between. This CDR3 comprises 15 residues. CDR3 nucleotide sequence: TGTGCCAGCAGCGTAGATAGTAGCGCGCTCAATGAGCAGTTCTTC. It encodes CASSVDSSALNEQFF.

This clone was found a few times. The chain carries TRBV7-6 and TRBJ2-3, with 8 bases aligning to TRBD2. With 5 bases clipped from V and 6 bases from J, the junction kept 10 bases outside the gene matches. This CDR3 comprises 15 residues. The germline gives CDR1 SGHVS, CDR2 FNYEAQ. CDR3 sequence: CASSPRSGKVDTQYF. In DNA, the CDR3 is TGTGCCAGCAGCCCCCGTAGCGGGAAAGTGGATACGCAGTATTTT.

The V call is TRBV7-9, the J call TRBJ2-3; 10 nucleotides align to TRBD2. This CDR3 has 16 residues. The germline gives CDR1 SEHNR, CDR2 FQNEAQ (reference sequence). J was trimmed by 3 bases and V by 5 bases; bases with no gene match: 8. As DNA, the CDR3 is TGTGCCAGCAGCACCCAAGCGGGAGGGTATACAGATACGCAGTATTTT. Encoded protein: CASSTQAGGYTDTQYF. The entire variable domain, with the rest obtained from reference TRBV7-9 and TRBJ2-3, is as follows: DTGVSQNPRHKITKRGQNVTFRCDPISEHNRLYWYRQTLGQGPEFLTYFQNEAQLEKSRLLSDRFSAERPKGSFSTLEIQRTEQGDSAMYLCASSTQAGGYTDTQYFGPGTRLTVL.

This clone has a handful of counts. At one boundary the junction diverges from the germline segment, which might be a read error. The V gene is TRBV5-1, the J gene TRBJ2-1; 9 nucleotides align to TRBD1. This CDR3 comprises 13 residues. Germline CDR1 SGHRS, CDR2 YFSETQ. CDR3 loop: CASRLGQGHEQFF. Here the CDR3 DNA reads TGCGCCAGCAGATTGGGACAGGGCCATGAGCAGTTCTTC.

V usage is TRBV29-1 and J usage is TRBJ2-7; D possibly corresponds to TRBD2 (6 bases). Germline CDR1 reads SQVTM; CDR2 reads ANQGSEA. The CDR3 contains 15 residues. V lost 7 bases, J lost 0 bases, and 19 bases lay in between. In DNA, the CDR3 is TGCAGCGGTGTTCGCGGGGTTGGAGGCTCCTACGAGCAGTACTTC. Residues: CSGVRGVGGSYEQYF.

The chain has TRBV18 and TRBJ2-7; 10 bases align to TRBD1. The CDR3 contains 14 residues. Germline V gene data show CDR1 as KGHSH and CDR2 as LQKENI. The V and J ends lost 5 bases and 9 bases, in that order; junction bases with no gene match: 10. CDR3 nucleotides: TGTGCCAGCTCATCGGCCGGGACAGGGGACGCGCAGTACTTC. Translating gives CASSSAGTGDAQYF.

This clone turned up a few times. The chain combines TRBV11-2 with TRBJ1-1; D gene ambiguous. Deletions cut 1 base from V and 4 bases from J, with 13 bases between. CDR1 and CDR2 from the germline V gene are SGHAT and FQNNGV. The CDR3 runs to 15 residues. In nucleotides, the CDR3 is TGTGCCAGCAGCTTAGGTGCAGTACGGGGCACTGAAGCTTTCTTT. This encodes CASSLGAVRGTEAFF.

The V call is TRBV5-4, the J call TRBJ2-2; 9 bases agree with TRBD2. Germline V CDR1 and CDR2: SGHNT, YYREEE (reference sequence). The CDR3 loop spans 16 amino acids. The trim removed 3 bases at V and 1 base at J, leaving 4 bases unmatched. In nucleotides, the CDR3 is TGTGCCAGCAGCTCCGGACTAGCGCTGAACACCGGGGAGCTGTTTTTT. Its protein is CASSSGLALNTGELFF.

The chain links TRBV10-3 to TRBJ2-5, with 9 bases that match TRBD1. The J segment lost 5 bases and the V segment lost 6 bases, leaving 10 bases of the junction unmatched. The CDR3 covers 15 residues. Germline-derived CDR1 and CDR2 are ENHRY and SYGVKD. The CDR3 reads CAIRDDRGSWETQYF. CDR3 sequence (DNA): TGTGCCATCAGGGACGACAGGGGGTCGTGGGAGACCCAGTACTTC.

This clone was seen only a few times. In DNA form, the CDR3 reads TGTGCCAGCAGCCCCAGCGGGGACAATGAGCAGTTCTTC. Protein product: CASSPSGDNEQFF. This chain connects TRBV11-2 to TRBJ2-1; 7 positions match TRBD2. The V gene's germline CDR1 is SGHAT and CDR2 FQNNGV. This CDR3 is built from 13 residues. V gave up 5 bases and J gave up 5 bases; unmatched junction bases: 3.

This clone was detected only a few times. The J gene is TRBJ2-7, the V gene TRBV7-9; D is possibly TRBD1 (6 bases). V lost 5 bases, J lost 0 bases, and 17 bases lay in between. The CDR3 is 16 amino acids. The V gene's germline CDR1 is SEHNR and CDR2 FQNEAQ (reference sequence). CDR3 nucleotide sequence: TGTGCCAGCAGCCCGATAAGGGGGATGAGCTCCTACGAGCAGTACTTC. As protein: CASSPIRGMSSYEQYF. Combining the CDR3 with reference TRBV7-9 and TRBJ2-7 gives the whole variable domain DTGVSQNPRHKITKRGQNVTFRCDPISEHNRLYWYRQTLGQGPEFLTYFQNEAQLEKSRLLSDRFSAERPKGSFSTLEIQRTEQGDSAMYLCASSPIRGMSSYEQYFGPGTRLTVT.

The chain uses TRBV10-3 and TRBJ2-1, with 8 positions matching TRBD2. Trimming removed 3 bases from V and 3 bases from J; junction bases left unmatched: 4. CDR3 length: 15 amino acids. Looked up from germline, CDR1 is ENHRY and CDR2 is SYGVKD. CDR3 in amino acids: CAISDEREHYNEQFF. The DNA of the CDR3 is TGTGCCATCAGTGACGAGCGGGAGCACTACAATGAGCAGTTCTTC.

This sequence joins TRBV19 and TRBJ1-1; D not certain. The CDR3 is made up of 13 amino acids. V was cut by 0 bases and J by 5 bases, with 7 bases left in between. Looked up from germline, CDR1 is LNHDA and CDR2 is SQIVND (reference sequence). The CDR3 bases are TGTGCCAGTAGTATAGAGGAGGATACTGAAGCTTTCTTT. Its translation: CASSIEEDTEAFF. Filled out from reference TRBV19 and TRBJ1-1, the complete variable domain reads DGGITQSPKYLFRKEGQNVTLSCEQNLNHDAMYWYRQDPGQGLRLIYYSQIVNDFQKGDIAEGYSVSREKKESFPLTVTSAQKNPTAFYLCASSIEEDTEAFFGQGTRLTVV.

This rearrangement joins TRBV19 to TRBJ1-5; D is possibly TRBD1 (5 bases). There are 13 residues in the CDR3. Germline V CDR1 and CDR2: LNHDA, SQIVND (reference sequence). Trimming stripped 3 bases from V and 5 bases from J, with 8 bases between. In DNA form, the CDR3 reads TGTGCCAGTAGTATTGGGGGGGATCAGCCCCAGCATTTT. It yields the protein CASSIGGDQPQHF.

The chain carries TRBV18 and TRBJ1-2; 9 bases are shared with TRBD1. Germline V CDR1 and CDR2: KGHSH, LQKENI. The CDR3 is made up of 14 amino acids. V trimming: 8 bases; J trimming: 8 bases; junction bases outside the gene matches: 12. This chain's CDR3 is CASNQVQGARGYTF. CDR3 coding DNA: TGTGCCAGCAACCAAGTACAGGGGGCTCGAGGCTACACCTTC.

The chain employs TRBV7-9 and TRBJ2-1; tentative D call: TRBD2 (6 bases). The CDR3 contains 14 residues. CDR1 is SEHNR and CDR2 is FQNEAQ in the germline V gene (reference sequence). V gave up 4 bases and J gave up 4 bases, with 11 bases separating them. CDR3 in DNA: TGTGCCAGCAGCTCTAGCGCTATATACAATGAGCAGTTCTTC. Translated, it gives CASSSSAIYNEQFF.

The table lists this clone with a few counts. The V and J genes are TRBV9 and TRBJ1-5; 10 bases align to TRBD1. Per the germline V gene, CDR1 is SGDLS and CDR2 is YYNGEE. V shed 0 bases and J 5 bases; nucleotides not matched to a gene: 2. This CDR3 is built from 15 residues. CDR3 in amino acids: CASSVGGQGDQPQHF. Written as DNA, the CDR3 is TGTGCCAGCAGCGTAGGAGGACAGGGGGATCAGCCCCAGCATTTT.

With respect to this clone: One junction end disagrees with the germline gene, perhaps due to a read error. As DNA, the CDR3 is TGTGCCAGCAGCCTTGGGGGGAACGCTGAAGCTTTCTTT. It codes for CASSLGGNAEAFF. The rearrangement uses TRBV7-9 and TRBJ1-1; TRBD1 is a possible D gene (5 bases). The CDR3 length is 13 residues. Germline V CDR1 and CDR2: SEHNR, FQNEAQ (reference sequence).

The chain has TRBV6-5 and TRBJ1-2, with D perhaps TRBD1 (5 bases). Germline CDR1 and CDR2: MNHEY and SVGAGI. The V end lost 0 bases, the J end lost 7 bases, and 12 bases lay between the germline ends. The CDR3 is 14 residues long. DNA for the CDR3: TGTGCCAGCAGTTACTCGGCAGGGTCGCGTGGCTACACCTTC. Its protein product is CASSYSAGSRGYTF.